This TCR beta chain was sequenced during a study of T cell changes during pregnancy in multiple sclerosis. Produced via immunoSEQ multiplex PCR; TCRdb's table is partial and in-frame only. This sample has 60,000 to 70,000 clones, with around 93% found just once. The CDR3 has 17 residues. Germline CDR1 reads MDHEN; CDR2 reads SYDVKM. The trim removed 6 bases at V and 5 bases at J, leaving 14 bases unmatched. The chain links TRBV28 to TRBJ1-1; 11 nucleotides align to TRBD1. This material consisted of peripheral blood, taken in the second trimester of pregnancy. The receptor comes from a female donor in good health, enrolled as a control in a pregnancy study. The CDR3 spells CASRARAGQGALTEAFF. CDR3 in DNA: TGTGCCAGCAGGGCGCGGGCCGGACAGGGGGCGTTAACTGAAGCTTTCTTT.